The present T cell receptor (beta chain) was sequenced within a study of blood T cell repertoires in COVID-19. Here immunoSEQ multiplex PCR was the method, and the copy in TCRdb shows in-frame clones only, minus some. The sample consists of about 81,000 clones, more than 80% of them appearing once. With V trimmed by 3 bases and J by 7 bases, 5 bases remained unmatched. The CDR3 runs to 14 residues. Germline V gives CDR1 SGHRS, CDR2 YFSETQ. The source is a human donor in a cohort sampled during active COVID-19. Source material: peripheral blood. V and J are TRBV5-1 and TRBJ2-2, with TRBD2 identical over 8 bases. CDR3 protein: CASSSLLAGGELFF. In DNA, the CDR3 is TGCGCCAGCAGCTCGCTGCTAGCGGGCGGGGAGCTGTTTTTT.